This T cell receptor (beta chain) was sequenced for a study of OX40 agonist ivuxolimab in advanced cancers. Overall study: Ivuxolimab, an antibody that agonizes OX40 (CD134), was administered to the patients. Partial responses were achieved by three patients, one with hepatocellular carcinoma and two with cutaneous melanoma.

The data were produced by immunoSEQ multiplex PCR, yet TCRdb's version contains in-frame clones alone and is incomplete. The profile shows about 67,000 clones, 80% of them singletons. Germline V gives CDR1 SGDLS, CDR2 YYNGEE. The V segment lost 4 bases and the J segment 5 bases; nucleotides outside the gene matches: 4. The CDR3 has 14 residues. This TCR came from an adult with an advanced solid tumor such as melanoma, head and neck, liver or kidney cancer. The chain links TRBV9 to TRBJ2-5; 11 positions match TRBD1. The sample here was CD4+ or CD8+ T cells sorted from blood, taken in a trial of the OX40 agonist ivuxolimab. The CDR3 sequence is CASSRDRGLETQYF. The CDR3 DNA reads as TGTGCCAGCAGCCGGGACAGGGGGTTGGAGACCCAGTACTTC.